This T cell receptor beta chain is from a study of blood T cell repertoires in COVID-19. Across the whole study: Spain, Italy and the United States supplied samples that represented acute and convalescent COVID-19. The cDNA or gDNA used as material had been derived from T cells, B-cell-depleted T cells, or PBMCs.

Original analysis: Reference gene primers were amplified, and this amplification served to estimate nucleated cell counts. Profiled with immunoSEQ multiplex PCR; TCRdb holds only in-frame clones, not every one. That table gives V, J and clone size, and the DNA gave D and trimming. The sample holds 100,000 to 150,000 clones, less than 90% seen once. Germline assignment: CDR1 LNHNV and CDR2 YYDKDF (reference sequence). The CDR3 contains 14 residues. V was pared by 1 base and J by 6 bases, with 13 bases between. The chain couples TRBV15 to TRBJ2-7; possible D gene TRBD1, 5 bases. The specimen sequenced was peripheral blood. This clonotype was obtained from a man aged 70-80 years who had recovered from COVID-19. The CDR3 reads CATSRVIPQGEQYF. As DNA, the CDR3 is TGTGCCACCAGCAGAGTCATTCCCCAGGGCGAGCAGTACTTC.